The following is a T cell receptor beta chain sequence with its context. Time point in this sample: persistent/refractory GD, antithyroid drugs over 5 years with positive TRAb. PBMC RNA served as the TCR library source. The authors drew patients from an endocrinology department in Xi'an, China. This entry belongs to a study of regulatory T cells in long-lasting Graves disease. CDR3-region Arm-PCR and iRepertoire HTBI primers produced the TCR beta libraries. TCRdb processed the multiplex PCR reads anew with MiXCR; each CDR3 protein has one entry. The profile covers around 450,000 distinct CDR3 sequences, with roughly 21% appearing a single time and about 6.6% taken by the ten largest. This specimen consisted of peripheral blood mononuclear cells (PBMCs), obtained when the disease was refractory, from a patient treated with antithyroid drugs. The origin of this receptor is a female donor with Graves disease.

The CDR3 is CASSLFQGPETQYF. The CDR3 DNA reads TGTGCCAGCAGCTTATTTCAGGGCCCAGAGACCCAGTACTTC. The chain carries TRBV13 and TRBJ2-5, with D possibly being TRBD1 (5 bases). Trimming shortened V by 2 bases and J by 4 bases, and 11 bases separated the two germline ends. The CDR3 length is 14 residues. Per germline, CDR1 PRHDT and CDR2 FYEKMQ (reference sequence).